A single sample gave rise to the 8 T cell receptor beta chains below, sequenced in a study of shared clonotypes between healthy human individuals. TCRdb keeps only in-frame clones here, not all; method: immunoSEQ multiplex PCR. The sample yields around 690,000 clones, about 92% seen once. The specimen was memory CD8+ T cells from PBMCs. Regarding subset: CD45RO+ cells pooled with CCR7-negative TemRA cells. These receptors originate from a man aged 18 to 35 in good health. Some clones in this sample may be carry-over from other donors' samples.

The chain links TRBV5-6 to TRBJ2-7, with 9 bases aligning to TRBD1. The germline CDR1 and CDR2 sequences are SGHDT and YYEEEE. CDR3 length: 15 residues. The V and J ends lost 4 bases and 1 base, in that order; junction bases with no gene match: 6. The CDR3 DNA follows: TGTGCCAGCAGCAACTCGGGACAGGGATCCTACGAGCAGTACTTC. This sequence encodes CASSNSGQGSYEQYF. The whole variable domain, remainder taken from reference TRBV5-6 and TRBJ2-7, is DAGVTQSPTHLIKTRGQQVTLRCSPKSGHDTVSWYQQALGQGPQFIFQYYEEEERQRGNFPDRFSGHQFPNYSSELNVNALLLGDSALYLCASSNSGQGSYEQYFGPGTRLTVT.

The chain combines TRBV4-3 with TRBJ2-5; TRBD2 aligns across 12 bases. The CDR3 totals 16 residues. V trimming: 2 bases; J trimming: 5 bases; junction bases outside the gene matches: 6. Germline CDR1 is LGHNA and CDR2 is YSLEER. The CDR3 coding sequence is TGCGCCAGCAGCCAATTGCCTAGCGGGAGGGCCGAGACCCAGTACTTC. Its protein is CASSQLPSGRAETQYF.

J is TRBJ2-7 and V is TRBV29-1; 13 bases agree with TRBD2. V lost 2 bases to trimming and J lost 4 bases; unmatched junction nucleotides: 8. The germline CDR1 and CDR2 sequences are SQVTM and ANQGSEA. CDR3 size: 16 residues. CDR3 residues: CSVESTWTSGSYEQYF. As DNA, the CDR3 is TGCAGCGTTGAATCCACCTGGACTAGCGGGAGTTACGAGCAGTACTTC.

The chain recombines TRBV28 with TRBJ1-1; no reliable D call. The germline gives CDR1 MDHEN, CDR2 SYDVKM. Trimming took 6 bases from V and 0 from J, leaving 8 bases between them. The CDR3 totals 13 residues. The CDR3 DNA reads TGTGCCAGCAGGTGGACTGTGAACACTGAAGCTTTCTTT. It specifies CASRWTVNTEAFF.

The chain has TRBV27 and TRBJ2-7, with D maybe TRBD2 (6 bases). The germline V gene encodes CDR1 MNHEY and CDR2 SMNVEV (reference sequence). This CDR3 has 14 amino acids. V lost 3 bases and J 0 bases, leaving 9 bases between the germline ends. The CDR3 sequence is CASSFYGGSYEQYF. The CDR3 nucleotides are TGTGCCAGCAGTTTCTACGGGGGCTCCTACGAGCAGTACTTC.

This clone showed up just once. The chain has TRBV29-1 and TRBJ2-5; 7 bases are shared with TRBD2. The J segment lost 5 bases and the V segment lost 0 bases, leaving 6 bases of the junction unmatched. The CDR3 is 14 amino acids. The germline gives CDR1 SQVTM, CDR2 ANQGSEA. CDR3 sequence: CSVEDRQGGETQYF. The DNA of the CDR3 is TGCAGCGTTGAAGATCGGCAGGGAGGGGAGACCCAGTACTTC.

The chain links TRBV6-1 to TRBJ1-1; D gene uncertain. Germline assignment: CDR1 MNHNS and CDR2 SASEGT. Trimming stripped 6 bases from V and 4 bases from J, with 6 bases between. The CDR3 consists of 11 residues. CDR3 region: CASRDGTEAFF. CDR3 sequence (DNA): TGTGCCAGCAGGGACGGCACTGAAGCTTTCTTT.

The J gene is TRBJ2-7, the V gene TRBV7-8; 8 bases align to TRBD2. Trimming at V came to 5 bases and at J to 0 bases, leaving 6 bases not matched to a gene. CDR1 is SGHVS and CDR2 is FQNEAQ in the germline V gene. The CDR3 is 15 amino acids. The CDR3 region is CASSPGLGSSYEQYF. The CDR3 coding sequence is TGTGCCAGCAGCCCGGGACTAGGGAGCTCCTACGAGCAGTACTTC.